Listed below are T cell receptor beta chains from one sample, sequenced in a study of T cell changes during pregnancy in multiple sclerosis. Method: immunoSEQ multiplex PCR; TCRdb's copy keeps in-frame clones and lacks some. The sample includes approximately 53,000 clones, 92% of them seen just once. The sequences come from CD4+ T cells from peripheral blood mononuclear cells, collected in the second trimester of pregnancy. These receptors were taken from a female donor with multiple sclerosis, enrolled in a pregnancy study. The CDR3 runs from the conserved cysteine through the conserved F or W. The D gene is left open where the match is weak. Clone size is not always given. Where it is, it says once, few, many or a class for expanded clones.

CASRLPQGTTEAFF	TGTGCCAGCAGACTACCACAGGGCACCACTGAAGCTTTCTTT	TRBV2	TRBJ1-1	NA	NA
CASSSDRVNTGELFF	TGTGCCAGCAGTAGCGACAGGGTGAACACCGGGGAGCTGTTTTTT	TRBV7-3	TRBJ2-2	TRBD1	NA
CASKGLLGSGGATGANVLTF	TGTGCCAGTAAGGGCCTCCTGGGGTCAGGGGGCGCGACTGGGGCCAACGTCCTGACTTTC	TRBV19	TRBJ2-6	TRBD1	NA
CASSLYFGEQFF	TGTGCCAGCAGCTTATACTTCGGTGAGCAGTTCTTC	TRBV7-3	TRBJ2-1	NA	NA
CASRETDRARETQYF	TGTGCCAGCAGAGAAACTGACAGGGCGAGGGAGACCCAGTACTTC	TRBV6-6	TRBJ2-5	TRBD1	NA
CASSRPGQLYEQYF	TGTGCCAGCAGCCGCCCGGGACAGCTCTACGAGCAGTACTTC	TRBV4-2	TRBJ2-7	TRBD1	once
CASSLREGETQYF	TGTGCCAGCAGCTTAAGGGAGGGCGAGACCCAGTACTTC	TRBV7-3	TRBJ2-5	TRBD2	few
CASSIAATGGEELFF	TGTGCCAGTAGTATAGCCGCGACAGGGGGCGAGGAGCTGTTTTTT	TRBV19	TRBJ2-2	TRBD1	NA
CASKAGPTEAFF	TGTGCCAGCAAGGCGGGCCCCACTGAAGCTTTCTTT	TRBV6-5	TRBJ1-1	NA	NA
CAISSLAGGAGTEAFF	TGTGCCATCAGTAGTCTAGCAGGGGGCGCCGGCACTGAAGCTTTCTTT	TRBV10-3	TRBJ1-1	TRBD1	NA
CASSEARGFGNTIYF	TGTGCCAGCAGTGAAGCGCGGGGATTCGGAAACACCATATATTTT	TRBV6-1	TRBJ1-3	NA	NA
CASSPTGGGEQYF	TGTGCCAGTAGCCCGACAGGGGGCGGCGAGCAGTACTTC	TRBV19	TRBJ2-7	TRBD1	NA
CASSSLLGQGNSGANVLTF	TGTGCCAGCAGCTCGCTGTTGGGACAGGGAAACTCTGGGGCCAACGTCCTGACTTTC	TRBV7-9	TRBJ2-6	TRBD1	NA
CASSFQGGEGETQYF	TGTGCCAGCAGCTTCCAAGGGGGAGAAGGGGAGACCCAGTACTTC	TRBV7-3	TRBJ2-5	NA	NA
CASSPGTGVGGYTF	TGCGCCAGCAGCCCCGGGACAGGGGTTGGTGGCTACACCTTC	TRBV10-2	TRBJ1-2	TRBD1	NA
CASSIQGSSYNEQFF	TGTGCCAGTAGTATTCAGGGGAGCTCCTACAATGAGCAGTTCTTC	TRBV19	TRBJ2-1	NA	once
CASSYSSLIRYGYTF	TGTGCCAGCAGTTACTCCAGTCTTATAAGATATGGCTACACCTTC	TRBV6-5	TRBJ1-2	NA	NA
CAWSGGQPNQPQHF	TGTGCCTGGAGTGGGGGGCAGCCCAATCAGCCCCAGCATTTT	TRBV30	TRBJ1-5	NA	once
CAWSVSSGNGDTQYF	TGTGCCTGGAGTGTTTCTAGCGGGAACGGAGATACGCAGTATTTT	TRBV30	TRBJ2-3	TRBD2	NA
CASTLGGMWSRGTEAFF	TGTGCCAGCACCCTAGGTGGAATGTGGAGCAGGGGCACTGAAGCTTTCTTT	TRBV14	TRBJ1-1	NA	NA
CASSWLTEAFF	TGTGCCAGCAGTTGGCTCACTGAAGCTTTCTTT	TRBV2	TRBJ1-1	NA	NA
CASSERPIRGRVDTQYF	TGTGCCAGCAGCGAAAGACCAATCAGGGGAAGGGTAGATACGCAGTATTTT	TRBV6-1	TRBJ2-3	NA	NA
CAWILPGTDTQYF	TGTGCCTGGATTCTACCGGGCACAGATACGCAGTATTTT	TRBV30	TRBJ2-3	NA	NA
CASSLGTHLAGVRETQYF	TGTGCCAGCAGCTTAGGGACCCACCTAGCGGGGGTGAGGGAGACCCAGTACTTC	TRBV7-3	TRBJ2-5	TRBD2	NA
CASSEQTGTRYEQYF	TGTGCCAGCAGTGAACAGACAGGGACGAGGTACGAGCAGTACTTC	TRBV28	TRBJ2-7	TRBD1	NA
CASKRTGNTGELFF	TGTGCCAGCAAGAGGACGGGAAACACCGGGGAGCTGTTTTTT	TRBV2	TRBJ2-2	NA	NA
CASSLALNTEAFF	TGTGCCAGCAGCTTAGCCTTGAACACTGAAGCTTTCTTT	TRBV7-8	TRBJ1-1	NA	NA
CASSSATVSNQPQHF	TGTGCCAGCAGCTCCGCGACAGTTTCTAATCAGCCCCAGCATTTT	TRBV7-9	TRBJ1-5	NA	NA
CASSLAQGSKNIQYF	TGTGCCAGCAGCTTAGCGCAGGGATCGAAAAACATTCAGTACTTC	TRBV7-9	TRBJ2-4	NA	NA
CASSPLGQGSEQYF	TGTGCCAGCTCTCCATTGGGACAGGGGTCGGAGCAGTACTTC	TRBV18	TRBJ2-7	TRBD1	NA
CAISEKTGDQPQHF	TGTGCCATCAGCGAAAAGACAGGAGATCAGCCCCAGCATTTT	TRBV10-3	TRBJ1-5	NA	NA
CASSIGPQWGLNTEAFF	TGTGCCAGTAGTATTGGGCCCCAATGGGGCCTGAACACTGAAGCTTTCTTT	TRBV19	TRBJ1-1	NA	NA
CASSFDKNTGELFF	TGTGCCAGCAGTTTCGACAAGAACACCGGGGAGCTGTTTTTT	TRBV6-6	TRBJ2-2	NA	NA
CASSVDHRVGDEAFF	TGTGCCAGCAGCGTAGATCACAGGGTAGGCGATGAAGCTTTCTTT	TRBV9	TRBJ1-1	NA	NA
CASSELIRAAGNTIYF	TGTGCCAGCAGTGAACTTATCAGGGCGGCTGGAAACACCATATATTTT	TRBV6-1	TRBJ1-3	NA	NA
CASSPDLGDNSPLHF	TGTGCCAGCAGCCCCGACCTCGGGGATAATTCACCCCTCCACTTT	TRBV7-9	TRBJ1-6	NA	NA
CASSQDLGQFYEQYF	TGTGCCAGCTCACAAGATTTAGGACAGTTCTACGAGCAGTACTTC	TRBV18	TRBJ2-7	NA	NA
CAITTGGRGNTIYF	TGTGCCATTACGACAGGGGGCAGGGGGAACACCATATATTTT	TRBV10-3	TRBJ1-3	TRBD1	NA
CASSKTGPQNIQYF	TGTGCCAGCAGTAAGACAGGGCCGCAAAACATTCAGTACTTC	TRBV27	TRBJ2-4	TRBD1	NA
CASSGLDRKETQYF	TGTGCCAGCAGTGGCCTTGACAGAAAAGAGACCCAGTACTTC	TRBV25-1	TRBJ2-5	NA	NA
CAISDSKTSGGVDTQYF	TGTGCCATCAGTGACTCGAAGACTAGCGGGGGGGTAGATACGCAGTATTTT	TRBV10-3	TRBJ2-3	TRBD2	NA
CASSQEGGRVKTQYF	TGCGCCAGCAGCCAAGAGGGGGGGCGGGTTAAGACCCAGTACTTC	TRBV4-1	TRBJ2-5	NA	NA
CASSLSGAGEAKNIQYF	TGTGCCAGCAGCTTGTCGGGAGCGGGGGAAGCCAAAAACATTCAGTACTTC	TRBV5-4	TRBJ2-4	TRBD2	NA
CASRLGQFNEQFF	TGTGCCAGCAGACTGGGACAGTTCAATGAGCAGTTCTTC	TRBV6-5	TRBJ2-1	TRBD1	NA
CASSGAAGWQGALPRF	TGCGCCAGCAGTGGGGCGGCGGGGTGGCAGGGGGCACTCCCCAGGTTC	TRBV10-2	TRBJ1-2	TRBD1	NA